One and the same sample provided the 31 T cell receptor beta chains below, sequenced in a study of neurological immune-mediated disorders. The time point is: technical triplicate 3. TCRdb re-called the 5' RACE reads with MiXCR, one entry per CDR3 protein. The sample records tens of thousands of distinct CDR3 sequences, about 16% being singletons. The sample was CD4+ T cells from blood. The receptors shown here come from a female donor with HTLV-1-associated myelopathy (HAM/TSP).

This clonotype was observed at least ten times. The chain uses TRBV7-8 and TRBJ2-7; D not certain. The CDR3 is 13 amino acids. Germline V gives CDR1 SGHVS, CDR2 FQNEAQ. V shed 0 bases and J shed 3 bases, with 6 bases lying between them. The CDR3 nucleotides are TGTGCCAGCAGCTTAGCGGTTAACTACGAGCAGTACTTC. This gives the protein CASSLAVNYEQYF.

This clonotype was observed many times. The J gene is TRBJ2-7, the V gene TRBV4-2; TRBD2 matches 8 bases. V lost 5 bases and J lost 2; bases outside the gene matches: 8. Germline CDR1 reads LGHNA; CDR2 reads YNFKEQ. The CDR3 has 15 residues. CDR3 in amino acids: CASSERGGRPYEQYF. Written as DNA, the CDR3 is TGTGCCAGCAGCGAACGGGGGGGCAGGCCCTACGAGCAGTACTTC.

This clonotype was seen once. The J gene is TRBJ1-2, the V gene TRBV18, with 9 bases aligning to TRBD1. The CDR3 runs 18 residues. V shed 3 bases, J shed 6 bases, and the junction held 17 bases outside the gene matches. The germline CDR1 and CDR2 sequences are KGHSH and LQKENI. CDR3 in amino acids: CASSPYDLTGDRVNGYTF. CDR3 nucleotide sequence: TGTGCCAGCTCACCCTACGATCTAACCGGGGACAGGGTAAATGGCTACACCTTC.

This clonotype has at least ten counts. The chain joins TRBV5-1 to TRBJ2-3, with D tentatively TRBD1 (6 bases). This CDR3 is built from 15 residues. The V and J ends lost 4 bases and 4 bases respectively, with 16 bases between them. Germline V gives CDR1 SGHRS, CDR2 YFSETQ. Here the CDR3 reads CASSPVGAVADTQYF. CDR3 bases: TGCGCCAGCAGCCCGGTGGGGGCGGTTGCAGATACGCAGTATTTT.

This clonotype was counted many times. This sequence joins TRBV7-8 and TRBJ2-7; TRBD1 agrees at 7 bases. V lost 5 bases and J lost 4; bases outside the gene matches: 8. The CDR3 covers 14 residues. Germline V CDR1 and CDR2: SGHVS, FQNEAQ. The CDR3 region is CASSTRTGEYEQYF. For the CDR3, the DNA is TGTGCCAGCAGCACTAGAACAGGGGAATACGAGCAGTACTTC.

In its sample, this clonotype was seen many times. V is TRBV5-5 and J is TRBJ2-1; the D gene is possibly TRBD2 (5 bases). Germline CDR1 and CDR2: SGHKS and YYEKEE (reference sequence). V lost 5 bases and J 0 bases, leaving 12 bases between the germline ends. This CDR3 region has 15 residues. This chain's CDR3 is CASRDGLGSYNEQFF. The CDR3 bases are TGTGCCAGCAGGGATGGACTTGGCTCCTACAATGAGCAGTTCTTC.

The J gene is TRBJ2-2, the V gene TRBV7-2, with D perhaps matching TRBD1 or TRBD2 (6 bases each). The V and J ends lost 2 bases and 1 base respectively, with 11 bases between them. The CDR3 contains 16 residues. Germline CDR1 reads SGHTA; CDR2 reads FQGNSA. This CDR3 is CASSLMGGRNTGELFF. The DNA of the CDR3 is TGTGCCAGCAGCTTAATGGGGGGCCGGAACACCGGGGAGCTGTTTTTT.

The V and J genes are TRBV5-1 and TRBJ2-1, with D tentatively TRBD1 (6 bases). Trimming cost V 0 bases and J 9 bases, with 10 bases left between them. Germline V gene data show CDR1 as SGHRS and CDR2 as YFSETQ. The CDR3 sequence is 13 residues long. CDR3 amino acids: CASSLDRVGEQFF. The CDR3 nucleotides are TGCGCCAGCAGCTTGGACAGGGTGGGTGAGCAGTTCTTC.

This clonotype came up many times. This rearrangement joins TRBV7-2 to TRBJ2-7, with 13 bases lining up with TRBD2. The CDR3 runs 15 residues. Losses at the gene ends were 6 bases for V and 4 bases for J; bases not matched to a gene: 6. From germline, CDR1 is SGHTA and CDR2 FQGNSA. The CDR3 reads CASSTSGGESYEQYF. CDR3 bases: TGTGCCAGCAGTACTAGCGGGGGGGAGTCTTACGAGCAGTACTTC. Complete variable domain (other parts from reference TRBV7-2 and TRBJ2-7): GAGVSQSPSNKVTEKGKDVELRCDPISGHTALYWYRQSLGQGLEFLIYFQGNSAPDKSGLPSDRFSAERTGGSVSTLTIQRTQQEDSAVYLCASSTSGGESYEQYFGPGTRLTVT.

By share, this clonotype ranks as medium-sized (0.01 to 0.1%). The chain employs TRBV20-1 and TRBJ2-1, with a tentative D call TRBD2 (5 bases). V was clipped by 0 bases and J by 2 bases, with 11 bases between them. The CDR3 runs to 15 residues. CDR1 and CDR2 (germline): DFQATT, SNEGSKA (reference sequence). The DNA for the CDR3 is TGCAGTGCTAGAGATCTGAGGGTTCCCTACAATGAGCAGTTCTTC. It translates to CSARDLRVPYNEQFF.

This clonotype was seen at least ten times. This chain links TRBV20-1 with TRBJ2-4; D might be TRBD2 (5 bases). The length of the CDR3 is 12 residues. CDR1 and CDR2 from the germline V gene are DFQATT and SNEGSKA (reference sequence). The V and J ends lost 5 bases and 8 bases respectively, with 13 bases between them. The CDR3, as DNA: TGCAGTGCTGGACTGCGTGGGGACATTCAGTACTTC. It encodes CSAGLRGDIQYF.

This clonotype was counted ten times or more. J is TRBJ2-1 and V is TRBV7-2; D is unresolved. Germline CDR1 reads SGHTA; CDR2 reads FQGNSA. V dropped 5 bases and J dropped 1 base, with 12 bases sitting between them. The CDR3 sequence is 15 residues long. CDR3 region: CASSPRIFSYNEQFF. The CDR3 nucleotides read TGTGCCAGCAGCCCGAGAATCTTTTCCTACAATGAGCAGTTCTTC.

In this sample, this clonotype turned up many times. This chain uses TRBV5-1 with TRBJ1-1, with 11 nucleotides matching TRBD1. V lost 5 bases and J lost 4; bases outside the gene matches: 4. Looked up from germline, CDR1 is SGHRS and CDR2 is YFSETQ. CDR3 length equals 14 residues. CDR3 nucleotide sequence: TGCGCCAGCAGTACCGGGACAGGGGGCACTGAAGCTTTCTTT. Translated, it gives CASSTGTGGTEAFF.

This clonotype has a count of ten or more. CDR3 residues: CASSRSYPDIQYF. In DNA, the CDR3 is TGTGCCAGCAGCCGCAGCTATCCGGACATTCAGTACTTC. The chain is built from TRBV5-8 and TRBJ2-4; no reliable D call. Germline-derived CDR1 and CDR2 are SGHTS and YDEGEE. The CDR3 contains 13 residues. Trimming stripped 4 bases from V and 8 bases from J, with 13 bases between. Full variable domain (remainder filled in from reference TRBV5-8 and TRBJ2-4): EAGVTQSPTHLIKTRGQQATLRCSPISGHTSVYWYQQALGLGLQFLLWYDEGEERNRGNFPPRFSGRQFPNYSSELNVNALELEDSALYLCASSRSYPDIQYFGAGTRLSVL.

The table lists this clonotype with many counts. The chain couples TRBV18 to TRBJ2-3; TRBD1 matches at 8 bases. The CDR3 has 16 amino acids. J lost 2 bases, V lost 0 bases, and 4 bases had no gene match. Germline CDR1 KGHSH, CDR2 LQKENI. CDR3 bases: TGTGCCAGCTCACCACCGGGGACAGGACACACAGATACGCAGTATTTT. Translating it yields CASSPPGTGHTDTQYF.

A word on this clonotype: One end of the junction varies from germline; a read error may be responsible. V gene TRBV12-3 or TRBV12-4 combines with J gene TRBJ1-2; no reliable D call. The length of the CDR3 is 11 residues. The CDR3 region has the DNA TGTGTCAGCAGGCAGTACTATGGCTACACCTTC. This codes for CVSRQYYGYTF.

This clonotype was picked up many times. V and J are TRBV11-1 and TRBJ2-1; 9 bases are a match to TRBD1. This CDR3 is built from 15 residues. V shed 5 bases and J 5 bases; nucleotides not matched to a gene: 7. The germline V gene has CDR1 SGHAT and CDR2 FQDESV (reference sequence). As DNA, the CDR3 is TGTGCCAGCAGCCCCGGACAGGGGCGGGACAATGAGCAGTTCTTC. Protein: CASSPGQGRDNEQFF.

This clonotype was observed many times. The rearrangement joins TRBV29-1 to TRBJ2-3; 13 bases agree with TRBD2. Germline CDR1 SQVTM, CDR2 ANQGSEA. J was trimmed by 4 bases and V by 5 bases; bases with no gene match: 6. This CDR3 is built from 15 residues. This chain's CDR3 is CSVKTSGRGPDTQYF. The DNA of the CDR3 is TGCAGCGTTAAAACTAGCGGGAGGGGGCCAGATACGCAGTATTTT.

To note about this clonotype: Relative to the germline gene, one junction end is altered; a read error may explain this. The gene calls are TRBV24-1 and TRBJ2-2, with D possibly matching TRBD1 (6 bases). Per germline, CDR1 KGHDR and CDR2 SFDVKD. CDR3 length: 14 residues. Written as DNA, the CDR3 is TGTGCCACCAGTGATTTTTCATCCGAGGGGGAGCCGTTTTTT. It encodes CATSDFSSEGEPFF.

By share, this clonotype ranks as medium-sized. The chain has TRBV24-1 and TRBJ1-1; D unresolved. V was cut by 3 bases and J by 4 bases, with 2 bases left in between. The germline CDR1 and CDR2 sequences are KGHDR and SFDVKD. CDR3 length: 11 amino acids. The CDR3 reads CATSDGTEAFF. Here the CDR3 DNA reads TGTGCCACCAGTGATGGCACTGAAGCTTTCTTT.

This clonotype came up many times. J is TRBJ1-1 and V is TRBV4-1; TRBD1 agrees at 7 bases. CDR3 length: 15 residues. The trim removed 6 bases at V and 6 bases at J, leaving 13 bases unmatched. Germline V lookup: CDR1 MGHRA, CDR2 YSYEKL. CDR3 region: CASRAGRQGYSEAFF. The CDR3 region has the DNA TGCGCCAGCAGGGCGGGAAGACAGGGATATTCTGAAGCTTTCTTT.

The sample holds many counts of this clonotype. This chain's CDR3 is CASSEQGTGGSEQYF. The DNA for the CDR3 is TGCGCCAGCAGTGAACAGGGGACAGGGGGGTCCGAGCAGTACTTC. This chain links TRBV5-1 with TRBJ2-7; 11 bases are a match to TRBD1. This CDR3 has 15 residues. J lost 6 bases, V lost 5 bases, and 10 bases had no gene match. Germline V CDR1 and CDR2: SGHRS, YFSETQ.

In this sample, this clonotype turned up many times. The CDR3 sequence is CASSEWRGSTDTQYF. The CDR3 DNA sequence: TGCGCCAGCAGCGAATGGCGGGGGAGCACAGATACGCAGTATTTT. The chain employs TRBV5-1 and TRBJ2-3; 7 bases agree with TRBD2. Unmatched junction bases numbered 5, after V lost 4 bases and J lost 0 bases. Per the germline V gene, CDR1 is SGHRS and CDR2 is YFSETQ. This CDR3 has 15 amino acids. The full variable domain, with the rest looked up from reference TRBV5-1 and TRBJ2-3, is KAGVTQTPRYLIKTRGQQVTLSCSPISGHRSVSWYQQTPGQGLQFLFEYFSETQRNKGNFPGRFSGRQFSNSRSEMNVSTLELGDSALYLCASSEWRGSTDTQYFGPGTRLTVL.

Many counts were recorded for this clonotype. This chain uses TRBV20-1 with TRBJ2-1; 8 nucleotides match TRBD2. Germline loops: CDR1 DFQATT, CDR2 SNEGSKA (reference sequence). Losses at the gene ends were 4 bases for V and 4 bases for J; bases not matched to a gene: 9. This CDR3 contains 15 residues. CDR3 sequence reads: CSAIITGGRYNEQFF. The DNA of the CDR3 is TGCAGTGCTATCATCACGGGAGGGCGATACAATGAGCAGTTCTTC.

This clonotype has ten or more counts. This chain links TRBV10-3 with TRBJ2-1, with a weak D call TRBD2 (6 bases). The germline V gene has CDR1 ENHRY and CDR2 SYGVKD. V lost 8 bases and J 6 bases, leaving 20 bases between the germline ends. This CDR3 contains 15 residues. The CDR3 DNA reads TGTGCCATCTTTCCGGGGGACTCATTGGGCAATGAGCAGTTCTTC. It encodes CAIFPGDSLGNEQFF.

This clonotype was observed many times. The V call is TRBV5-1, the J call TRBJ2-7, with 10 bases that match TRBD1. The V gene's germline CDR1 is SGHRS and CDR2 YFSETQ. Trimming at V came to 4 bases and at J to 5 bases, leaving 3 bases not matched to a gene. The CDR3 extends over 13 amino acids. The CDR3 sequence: CASSKDRGHEQYF. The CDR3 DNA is TGCGCCAGCAGCAAAGACAGGGGGCACGAGCAGTACTTC.

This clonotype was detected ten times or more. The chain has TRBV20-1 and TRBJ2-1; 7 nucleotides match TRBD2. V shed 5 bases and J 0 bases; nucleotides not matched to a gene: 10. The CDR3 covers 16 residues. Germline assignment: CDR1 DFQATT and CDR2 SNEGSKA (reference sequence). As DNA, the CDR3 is TGCAGTGCTGCGAGCCTAGCGGCGAGCTCCTACAATGAGCAGTTCTTC. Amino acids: CSAASLAASSYNEQFF.

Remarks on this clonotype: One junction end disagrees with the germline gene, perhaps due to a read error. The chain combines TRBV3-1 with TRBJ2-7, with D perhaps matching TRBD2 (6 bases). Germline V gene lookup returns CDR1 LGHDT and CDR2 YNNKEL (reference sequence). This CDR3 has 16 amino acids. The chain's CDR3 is CASNQGSGAGAYEKYF. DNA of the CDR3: TGTGCCAGCAACCAAGGATCAGGAGCGGGCGCCTACGAGAAGTACTTC.

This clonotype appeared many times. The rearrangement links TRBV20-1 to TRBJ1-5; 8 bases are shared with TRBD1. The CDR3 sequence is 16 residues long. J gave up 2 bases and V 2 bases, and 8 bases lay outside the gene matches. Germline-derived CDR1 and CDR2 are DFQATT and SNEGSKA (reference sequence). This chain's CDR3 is CSARKGGGQGNQPQHF. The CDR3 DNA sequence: TGCAGTGCTAGAAAAGGGGGGGGACAGGGCAATCAGCCCCAGCATTTT.

The CDR3 DNA reads TGTGCCAGCAGCCACGACAGGGGGGGTCGCAATGAGCAGTTCTTC. Protein sequence: CASSHDRGGRNEQFF. V gene TRBV7-2 combines with J gene TRBJ2-1; TRBD1 matches 9 bases. The CDR3 loop spans 15 amino acids. Trimming removed 5 bases from V and 6 bases from J; junction bases left unmatched: 8. Per the germline V gene, CDR1 is SGHTA and CDR2 is FQGNSA. Variable domain in full (rest from reference TRBV7-2 and TRBJ2-1): GAGVSQSPSNKVTEKGKDVELRCDPISGHTALYWYRQSLGQGLEFLIYFQGNSAPDKSGLPSDRFSAERTGGSVSTLTIQRTQQEDSAVYLCASSHDRGGRNEQFFGPGTRLTVL.

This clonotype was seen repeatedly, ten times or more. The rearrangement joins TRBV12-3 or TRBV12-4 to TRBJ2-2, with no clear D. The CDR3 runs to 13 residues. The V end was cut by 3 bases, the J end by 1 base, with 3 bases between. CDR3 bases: TGTGCCAGCAGTTTGCAGAACACCGGGGAGCTGTTTTTT. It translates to CASSLQNTGELFF.